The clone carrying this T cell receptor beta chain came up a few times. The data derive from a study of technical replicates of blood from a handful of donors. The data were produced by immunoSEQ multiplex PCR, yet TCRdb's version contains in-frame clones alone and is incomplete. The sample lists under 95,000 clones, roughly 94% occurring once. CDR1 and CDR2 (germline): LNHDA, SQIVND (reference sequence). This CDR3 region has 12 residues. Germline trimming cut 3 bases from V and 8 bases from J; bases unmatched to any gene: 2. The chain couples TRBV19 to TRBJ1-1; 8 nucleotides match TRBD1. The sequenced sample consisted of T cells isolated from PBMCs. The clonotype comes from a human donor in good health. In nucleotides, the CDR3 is TGTGCCAGTAGTATTCGACAGGGGGAAGCTTTCTTT. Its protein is CASSIRQGEAFF.